These 7 T cell receptor beta chains were all obtained from the same sample, sequenced in a study of T cell repertoires in cytomegalovirus infection. Their antigen targets remain unknown. TCRdb independently ran MiXCR on the reads; one entry per CDR3 protein. The sample shows around 85,000 distinct CDR3 sequences, about 45% of them seen only once. This specimen consisted of CD8+ T cells from cultured PBMCs, obtained from culture after CMV antigen stimulation. The receptors shown here come from a human donor in good health (CMV status not recorded). Some clones in this sample may be carry-over from other donors' samples.

The rearrangement joins TRBV2 to TRBJ2-1, with TRBD2 matching 11 bases. V dropped 4 bases and J dropped 9; count of bases not matched to a gene: 8. This CDR3 spans 15 amino acids. Germline V gene data show CDR1 as SNHLY and CDR2 as FYNNEI. The CDR3 DNA sequence: TGTGCCAGCAGTGCAATAGCGGGAGGGCCAAGTGAGCAGTTCTTC. Its translation: CASSAIAGGPSEQFF.

This chain joins TRBV11-2 and TRBJ2-7; no clear D. Trimming left V 0 bases short and J 3 bases short, with 12 bases between. Germline V gene sequence: CDR1 SGHAT, CDR2 FQNNGV. The CDR3 loop spans 15 amino acids. CDR3 in amino acids: CASSLDSLMSYEQYF. CDR3 nucleotide sequence: TGTGCCAGCAGCTTAGATTCCCTAATGAGCTACGAGCAGTACTTC.

This chain connects TRBV12-3 or TRBV12-4 to TRBJ2-7, with D hard to call. The ends were cut back, 3 bases at V and 2 bases at J, with 8 bases in the middle. The CDR3 is 13 residues long. The CDR3 sequence: CASSLGATYEQYF. CDR3 in DNA: TGTGCCAGCAGTTTGGGTGCGACCTACGAGCAGTACTTC.

Many counts were recorded for this clonotype. The chain uses TRBV28 and TRBJ2-7, with D unresolved. The V end lost 7 bases, the J end lost 3 bases, and 16 bases lay between the germline ends. Germline CDR1 and CDR2: MDHEN and SYDVKM. CDR3 length equals 14 residues. CDR3 amino acids: CASTPTQPGYEQYF. For the CDR3, the DNA is TGTGCCAGCACTCCCACCCAACCCGGCTACGAGCAGTACTTC.

The chain is built from TRBV24-1 and TRBJ1-5; 9 bases match TRBD1. The V gene end was trimmed by 5 bases and the J gene end by 6 bases; junction bases not matched to a gene: 10. Per germline, CDR1 KGHDR and CDR2 SFDVKD. The CDR3 runs to 16 residues. CDR3 protein: CATSAGPGTGSQPQHF. The CDR3 bases are TGTGCCACCAGTGCCGGACCCGGGACAGGGAGTCAGCCCCAGCATTTT.

As regards this clonotype: Sequence at one end of the junction differs from germline and may be a read error. V is TRBV7-2 and J is TRBJ1-4; no firm D call. Germline V gene sequence: CDR1 SGHTA, CDR2 FQGNSA. This CDR3 region has 16 residues. CDR3 protein: CASSLRRATTNENLFF. CDR3 nucleotides: TGTGCCAGCAGCTTAAGGCGGGCCACAACTAATGAAAATCTGTTTTTT.

The chain links TRBV12-3 or TRBV12-4 to TRBJ2-3, with D possibly TRBD1 on 5 matching bases. This CDR3 region has 18 residues. Trimming cost V 2 bases and J 3 bases, with 21 bases left between them. This CDR3 is CASSLTARYGAGTDTQYF. The CDR3 region has the DNA TGTGCCAGCAGTTTAACTGCTAGGTATGGGGCCGGAACAGATACGCAGTATTTT.